These 3 T cell receptor beta chains were all obtained from the same sample, sequenced in a study of cytomegalovirus exposure and HLA in healthy donors. Here immunoSEQ multiplex PCR was the method, and the copy in TCRdb shows in-frame clones only, minus some. The sample includes some 80,000 clones, 96% of them seen just once. The specimen sequenced was PBMCs. The receptors originated from a man aged 18 to 30 in good health and CMV-seropositive.

V usage is TRBV4-1 and J usage is TRBJ1-1; tentatively, D is TRBD1 (5 bases). Germline V gene sequence: CDR1 MGHRA, CDR2 YSYEKL. This CDR3 region has 16 residues. The ends were cut back, 0 bases at V and 0 bases at J, with 11 bases in the middle. The CDR3 loop reads CASSQEMGQLNTEAFF. CDR3 nucleotides: TGCGCCAGCAGCCAAGAAATGGGGCAGTTGAACACTGAAGCTTTCTTT.

This clone occurred a few times. CDR3 in amino acids: CASSEETGGTGEQFF. CDR3 bases: TGTGCCAGCAGTGAAGAAACAGGGGGGACCGGAGAGCAGTTCTTC. The chain is built from TRBV6-1 and TRBJ2-1; 8 bases are a match to TRBD1. V was pared by 1 base and J by 10 bases, with 9 bases of the junction left unmatched. The CDR3 has 15 amino acids. Per germline, CDR1 MNHNS and CDR2 SASEGT.

A single count supports this clone. This chain links TRBV4-1 with TRBJ2-2; TRBD2 aligns across 10 bases. The CDR3 spans 15 residues. The trim removed 6 bases at V and 1 base at J, leaving 2 bases unmatched. Germline CDR1 is MGHRA and CDR2 is YSYEKL. CDR3 bases: TGCGCCAGCAGGCGGACTAGCGGGAACACCGGGGAGCTGTTTTTT. It translates to CASRRTSGNTGELFF.